The entry below describes one T cell receptor (beta chain). Its antigen is currently unknown. The PCR made use of 60 Vbeta and 13 Jbeta primers. Profiling relied on immunoSEQ multiplex PCR, and the TCRdb table lists in-frame clones only, not all of them. The sample is made up of 150,000 or so clones, and the top ten hold around 1.5% of it. This record comes from a study of cytomegalovirus exposure and HLA in healthy donors. Study conclusions and caveats: In a later analysis, a genetic analysis reported fewer productive-TCR N-insertions in an Asian-associated ancestry cluster than the cohort average. Most TCR sequences were seen very rarely across donors, but some public TCRs occurred in many.

CDR1 and CDR2 (germline): SGHTA, FQGNSA. The CDR3 loop spans 14 amino acids. V was shortened by 5 bases and J by 0 bases, with 7 bases between the two germline ends. Sequencing was carried out using PBMCs. This clonotype was sampled from a woman aged 45-65 years in good health and CMV-seronegative. The chain joins TRBV7-2 to TRBJ1-4; D is possibly TRBD1 (5 bases). In DNA, the CDR3 is TGTGCCAGCAGCCTGACAGCAACTAATGAAAAACTGTTTTTT. As protein: CASSLTATNEKLFF.